These 4 T cell receptor beta chains were all obtained from the same sample, sequenced in a study of blood T cell repertoires in COVID-19. Clones were sequenced by immunoSEQ multiplex PCR, and TCRdb holds only the in-frame ones, with some missing. The repertoire consists of roughly 200,000 clones, with around 82% occurring once and the leading ten covering approximately 6%. Sequencing input: peripheral blood. The receptors were sampled from a woman in her sixties or seventies with acute or convalescent COVID-19.

The chain joins TRBV6-6 to TRBJ2-7; 10 bases line up with TRBD1. CDR1 is MNHNY and CDR2 is SVGAGI in the germline V gene (reference sequence). This CDR3 spans 15 amino acids. With V trimmed by 5 bases and J by 2 bases, 6 bases remained unmatched. CDR3 coding DNA: TGTGCCAGCAGTCAGGACAGGGGGAGAACCTACGAGCAGTACTTC. Translated: CASSQDRGRTYEQYF.

The chain recombines TRBV7-9 with TRBJ2-1; a weak D match, TRBD1 (5 bases). V was clipped by 5 bases and J by 9 bases, with 11 bases between them. The CDR3 has 12 residues. Germline V lookup: CDR1 SEHNR, CDR2 FQNEAQ (reference sequence). The CDR3 loop reads CASSLDIVEQFF. The CDR3 DNA is TGTGCCAGCAGCCTGGACATTGTTGAGCAGTTCTTC.

The chain combines TRBV7-2 with TRBJ1-1; weak D call: TRBD1 (6 bases). The CDR3 runs 15 residues. V lost 3 bases and J 4 bases, leaving 15 bases between the germline ends. Per the germline V gene, CDR1 is SGHTA and CDR2 is FQGNSA. In nucleotides, the CDR3 is TGTGCCAGCAGCTTTGAAGGGGGGGGGCCCACTGAAGCTTTCTTT. Amino acids: CASSFEGGGPTEAFF.

The rearrangement uses TRBV14 and TRBJ2-1; D not certain. Trimming cost V 8 bases and J 5 bases, with 7 bases left between them. CDR3 length: 11 amino acids. CDR1 SGHDN and CDR2 FVKESK come from the germline V gene. This CDR3 is CASRLNNEQFF. In DNA, the CDR3 is TGTGCCAGCCGTTTAAACAATGAGCAGTTCTTC.